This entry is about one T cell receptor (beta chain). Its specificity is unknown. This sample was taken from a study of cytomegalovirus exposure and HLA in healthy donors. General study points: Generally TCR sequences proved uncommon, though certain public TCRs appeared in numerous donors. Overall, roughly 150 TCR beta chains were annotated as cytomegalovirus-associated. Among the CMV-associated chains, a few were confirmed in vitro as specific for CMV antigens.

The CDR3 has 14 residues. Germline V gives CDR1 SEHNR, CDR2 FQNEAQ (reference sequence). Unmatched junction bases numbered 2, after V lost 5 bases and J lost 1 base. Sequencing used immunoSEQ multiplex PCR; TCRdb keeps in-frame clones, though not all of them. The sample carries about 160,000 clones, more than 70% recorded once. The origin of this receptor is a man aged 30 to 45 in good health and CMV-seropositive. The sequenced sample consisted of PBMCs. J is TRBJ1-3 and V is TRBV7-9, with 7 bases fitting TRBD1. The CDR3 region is CASSPGQSGNTIYF. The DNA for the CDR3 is TGTGCCAGCAGCCCGGGACAGTCTGGAAACACCATATATTTT.